This TCR beta chain was sequenced in a study of T cell changes during pregnancy in multiple sclerosis. V was clipped by 2 bases and J by 1 base, with 10 bases between them. CDR3 size: 15 residues. Germline CDR1 reads SGHRS; CDR2 reads YFSETQ. Some clones are missing from TCRdb's copy, which holds only in-frame ones; the method was immunoSEQ multiplex PCR. The sample lists roughly 40,000 clones; 80% to 95% were seen once. The input for sequencing was CD4+ T cells from peripheral blood mononuclear cells, taken after pregnancy. The rearrangement joins TRBV5-1 to TRBJ1-3, with TRBD1 as a possible D gene (5 bases). The sequence was obtained from a female donor in good health, enrolled as a control in a pregnancy study. The CDR3 DNA reads TGCGCCAGCAGCTTCTCCCAGGGTTCTGGAAACACCATATATTTT. Its protein is CASSFSQGSGNTIYF.